Listed here are 11 T cell receptor beta chains from one sample, sequenced in a study of cytomegalovirus exposure and HLA in healthy donors. Researchers ran the PCR with 60 Vbeta and 13 Jbeta primers. Here immunoSEQ multiplex PCR was the method, and the copy in TCRdb shows in-frame clones only, minus some. The sample lists more than 95,000 clones, 75% to 85% occurring once. Material for sequencing was PBMCs. These receptors came from a man aged 45-65 years in good health and CMV-seronegative.

This chain joins TRBV4-3 and TRBJ2-3, with 11 bases matching TRBD2. Germline trimming cut 4 bases from V and 3 bases from J; bases unmatched to any gene: 3. This CDR3 comprises 15 residues. Germline V gives CDR1 LGHNA, CDR2 YSLEER. The CDR3 loop reads CASSLRLAGTDTQYF. CDR3 DNA: TGCGCCAGCAGCCTAAGACTAGCGGGGACAGATACGCAGTATTTT.

This chain uses TRBV7-8 with TRBJ1-3; D is unclear. The CDR3 covers 16 residues. The ends were cut back, 5 bases at V and 2 bases at J, with 16 bases in the middle. The germline V gene encodes CDR1 SGHVS and CDR2 FQNEAQ. The CDR3 DNA is TGTGCCAGCAGCCCCAATCACGCGCGAACTGGAAACACCATATATTTT. It encodes CASSPNHARTGNTIYF.

This chain links TRBV19 with TRBJ2-2; 9 positions match TRBD1. CDR1 is LNHDA and CDR2 is SQIVND in the germline V gene (reference sequence). The V and J ends lost 4 bases and 3 bases, in that order; junction bases with no gene match: 9. CDR3 size: 17 residues. The CDR3 protein is CASSTPDRGLDTGELFF. CDR3 in DNA: TGTGCCAGTAGTACCCCCGACAGGGGGTTGGACACCGGGGAGCTGTTTTTT.

This rearrangement joins TRBV7-2 to TRBJ2-1, with 11 nucleotides matching TRBD2. Germline trimming cut 6 bases from V and 8 bases from J; bases unmatched to any gene: 6. Germline CDR1 is SGHTA and CDR2 is FQGNSA. The CDR3 loop spans 14 amino acids. The CDR3 loop is CASRASGGRYEQFF. Here the CDR3 DNA reads TGTGCCAGCAGGGCTAGCGGGGGGAGGTATGAGCAGTTCTTC.

The CDR3 region has the DNA TGTGCCAGTCGACCGGGACTAGTGTCAAAGGGCTACAATGAGCAGTTCTTC. Its translation is CASRPGLVSKGYNEQFF. The rearrangement uses TRBV19 and TRBJ2-1, with 8 bases fitting TRBD2. The J segment lost 3 bases and the V segment lost 8 bases, leaving 15 bases of the junction unmatched. From germline, CDR1 is LNHDA and CDR2 SQIVND (reference sequence). This CDR3 contains 17 residues.

The rearrangement uses TRBV30 and TRBJ2-1, with D perhaps TRBD1 (6 bases). Deletions cut 6 bases from V and 5 bases from J, with 8 bases between. The CDR3 is made up of 11 amino acids. The germline gives CDR1 GTSNPN, CDR2 SVGIG (reference sequence). The CDR3 DNA reads TGTGCCTGCGGACAGAACAATGAGCAGTTCTTC. Protein sequence: CACGQNNEQFF.

The rearrangement links TRBV5-5 to TRBJ1-2; possible D gene TRBD1, 6 bases. From germline, CDR1 is SGHKS and CDR2 YYEKEE (reference sequence). Deletions cut 0 bases from V and 4 bases from J, with 13 bases between. The CDR3 is 15 residues long. The CDR3 is CASSLDSGGGYGYTF. As DNA, the CDR3 is TGTGCCAGCAGCTTGGATTCGGGGGGCGGCTATGGCTACACCTTC.

The chain has TRBV5-1 and TRBJ2-1, with TRBD1 matching 9 bases. Per the germline V gene, CDR1 is SGHRS and CDR2 is YFSETQ. The V and J ends lost 4 bases and 9 bases, in that order; junction bases with no gene match: 5. The CDR3 loop spans 13 amino acids. The CDR3, as DNA: TGCGCCAGCAGCCGGACAGGGGTCACTGAGCAGTTCTTC. It codes for CASSRTGVTEQFF.

This chain joins TRBV5-1 and TRBJ1-1, with unresolved D. V was trimmed by 2 bases and J by 4 bases, leaving 12 bases between them. The length of the CDR3 is 14 residues. Germline V gives CDR1 SGHRS, CDR2 YFSETQ. CDR3 nucleotides: TGCGCCAGCAGCTTATACCTTGGGAGCACTGAAGCTTTCTTT. Protein: CASSLYLGSTEAFF.

This rearrangement joins TRBV5-1 to TRBJ2-1, with 11 positions matching TRBD2. Germline V lookup: CDR1 SGHRS, CDR2 YFSETQ. This CDR3 comprises 13 residues. J gave up 6 bases and V 7 bases, and 3 bases lay outside the gene matches. The CDR3: CASGTSGVNEQFF. The CDR3 DNA reads TGCGCCAGCGGGACTAGCGGCGTCAATGAGCAGTTCTTC.

This clone was counted once. The V call is TRBV6-5, the J call TRBJ2-5, with a possible D match to TRBD2 (6 bases). The CDR3 extends over 14 amino acids. Germline-derived CDR1 and CDR2 are MNHEY and SVGAGI. Trimming removed 5 bases at V and 5 bases at J, with 15 bases between. Here the CDR3 reads CASSLGRQLETQYF. The CDR3 nucleotides are TGTGCCAGCAGTCTCGGGAGACAGCTGGAGACCCAGTACTTC.